This TCR beta chain stems from a study of CD8 T cells in Susac syndrome. As for the study in general: Susac syndrome patients were untreated, on corticosteroids with some adding intravenous immunoglobulin, or on intravenous immunoglobulin only.

This CDR3 is built from 12 residues. V was cut by 8 bases and J by 2 bases, with 8 bases left in between. Germline V lookup: CDR1 LNHDA, CDR2 SQIVND (reference sequence). RNA was extracted with the RNeasy kit, and a quantity of 0.5 to 1 ug was reverse transcribed using random hexamers. Amplification of TCR beta CDR3 across 54 Vbeta and 13 Jbeta was performed with immunoSEQ multiplex PCR. One entry per CDR3 protein results from TCRdb running MiXCR on the immunoSEQ multiplex PCR reads. In the table there are roughly 140,000 distinct CDR3 sequences, around 96% of which are singletons. Fulfillment of recently defined diagnostic criteria for definite or probable disease was shown by the patients with Susac syndrome. CD8+ and CD4+ T cells were negatively isolated; TEMRA cells were FACS-enriched.

Sequences were obtained from CD4+ T cells from PBMCs. V is TRBV19 and J is TRBJ2-3, with D unclear. The source is a human donor with Susac syndrome. The CDR3 spells CASLDVTDTQYF. CDR3 DNA sequence: TGTGCCAGTCTCGACGTCACAGATACGCAGTATTTT.